The following is a T cell receptor (beta chain) sequence with its context. These data originate in a study of blood T cell repertoires in COVID-19. Overall study: COVID-19 samples, acute and convalescent, were from the United States, Italy and Spain.

In germline, CDR1 is SNHLY, CDR2 FYNNEI. The CDR3 consists of 15 residues. Losses at the gene ends were 3 bases for V and 3 bases for J; bases not matched to a gene: 4. The assay was immunoSEQ multiplex PCR, and TCRdb's table has in-frame clones only and misses some. The table lists under 450,000 clones, 80% to 90% of them singletons. The V gene is TRBV2, the J gene TRBJ1-4; 7 bases are a match to TRBD1. The source is a woman in her fifties or sixties with COVID-19, enrolled during active disease. Sequencing input: peripheral blood. The CDR3 DNA reads as TGTGCCAGCAGTGACCGAGGGACAGCTAATGAAAAACTGTTTTTT. Translation gives CASSDRGTANEKLFF. Using reference TRBV2 and TRBJ1-4 for the parts outside the CDR3, the full variable domain is EPEVTQTPSHQVTQMGQEVILRCVPISNHLYFYWYRQILGQKVEFLVSFYNNEISEKSEIFDDQFSVERPDGSNFTLKIRSTKLEDSAMYFCASSDRGTANEKLFFGSGTQLSVL.